This is a list of T cell receptor beta chains from one sample in a study of T cells in Graves' hyperthyroidism and ophthalmopathy. TCRdb re-derived calls from the multiplex PCR reads in MiXCR, one entry per CDR3 protein. The repertoire has some 760,000 distinct CDR3 sequences, 14% of them found once; the top ten carry around 9.6%. Sequenced material: blood. These TCRs come from a woman aged 18-29 years with Graves' hyperthyroidism. Both conserved end residues are part of each CDR3. A D gene is named only where the DNA matches it firmly. Size values are once, few and many counts, or a class for expanded clones, and some rows have none.

CDR3 DNA	CDR3 protein	clone size	V gene	D gene	CDR3 length	J gene
TGTGCCAGCAGTGATCTGAAAGAGATTTCACCCCTCCACTTT	CASSDLKEISPLHF	few	TRBV2	NA	14	TRBJ1-6
TGTGCCTGGAGTTTTCTAGCGGGAGGAAGTGAGCAGTTCTTC	CAWSFLAGGSEQFF	many	TRBV30	TRBD2	14	TRBJ2-1
TGTGCCACCTCTAGCGGGAGCTACGAGCAGTACTTC	CATSSGSYEQYF	few	TRBV19	TRBD2	12	TRBJ2-7
TGTGCCAGCAGTCATAGCGGTGTGAACACAGATACGCAGTATTTT	CASSHSGVNTDTQYF	many	TRBV4-2	NA	15	TRBJ2-3
TGTGCCAGCAGCTTCGGCCCTGACTCTGGGGCCAACGTCCTGACTTTC	CASSFGPDSGANVLTF	NA	TRBV7-2	NA	16	TRBJ2-6
TGTGCCAGCAGCCACCGAGGGGGACTAGCGGGCGAACTTCGAAATACGCAGTATTTT	CASSHRGGLAGELRNTQYF	many	TRBV3-1	TRBD2	19	TRBJ2-3
TGTGCCAGCAGCTCGCGGGACAGAGGTAACTATGGCTACACCTTC	CASSSRDRGNYGYTF	few	TRBV13	TRBD1	15	TRBJ1-2
TGTGCCAGCAGTATCCACCCGGGCGGGAACACTGAAGCTTTCTTT	CASSIHPGGNTEAFF	many	TRBV28	NA	15	TRBJ1-1
TGTGCCAGCAGTTCCAAGGGACGCGAGCAGTACTTC	CASSSKGREQYF	many	TRBV28	NA	12	TRBJ2-7
TGTGCCAGCAGGGACGCCTACTCCTACAATGAGCAGTTCTTC	CASRDAYSYNEQFF	NA	TRBV27	NA	14	TRBJ2-1
TGCGCCAGCAGCTCTTTACCCCATGAGCAGTTCTTC	CASSSLPHEQFF	many	TRBV5-1	NA	12	TRBJ2-1
TGTGCCAGCAGGCGTTTTAGCGGGAGTGAATCAGATACGCAGTATTTT	CASRRFSGSESDTQYF	many	TRBV6-1	TRBD2	16	TRBJ2-3
TGTGCCACCAGTGATTTGAGGTTCGGGGGGGAAGAGACCCAGTACTTC	CATSDLRFGGEETQYF	NA	TRBV24-1	TRBD2	16	TRBJ2-5
TGTGCCAGCAGCCACTCTTTCCCGGGACAGGGGTACCATGGCTACACCTTC	CASSHSFPGQGYHGYTF	many	TRBV28	TRBD1	17	TRBJ1-2
TGTGCCAGCTCACCACGGTTGACGGACTCGAACACTGAAGCTTTCTTT	CASSPRLTDSNTEAFF	NA	TRBV18	NA	16	TRBJ1-1
TGCAGTGCTAGAAGTCACAATGAGCAGTTCTTC	CSARSHNEQFF	many	TRBV20-1	NA	11	TRBJ2-1
TGTGCCAGTAGTATAGCGAGCGGGAGATACGAGCAGTACTTC	CASSIASGRYEQYF	few	TRBV19	TRBD2	14	TRBJ2-7
TGCAGTGCGAACCAGGGGCCTTCTGGGGCCAACGTCCTGACTTTC	CSANQGPSGANVLTF	NA	TRBV20-1	NA	15	TRBJ2-6
TGTGCCAGCAGTGTTTGGACAGGGGCGAACACCGGGGAGCTGTTTTTT	CASSVWTGANTGELFF	NA	TRBV6-1	TRBD1	16	TRBJ2-2
TGTGCCAGCAGCTTGGATCTGGGGGAAGAGACCCAGTACTTC	CASSLDLGEETQYF	NA	TRBV5-4	NA	14	TRBJ2-5
TGCAGTGCAGAGGGGGCGAACGAAAAACTGTTTTTT	CSAEGANEKLFF	few	TRBV20-1	TRBD1	12	TRBJ1-4
TGTGCCAGCAGTTCTAATCCGACCGGGACAGGGTTCTACGAGCAGTACTTC	CASSSNPTGTGFYEQYF	many	TRBV27	TRBD1	17	TRBJ2-7
TGTGCCATCAAACCGGGCCACGGGGACAATGAGCAGTTCTTC	CAIKPGHGDNEQFF	NA	TRBV10-3	NA	14	TRBJ2-1
TGCGCCAGCAGGATGGGACAGGGCAATGAGCAGTTCTTC	CASRMGQGNEQFF	many	TRBV10-2	TRBD1	13	TRBJ2-1
TGCAGCGTTGAGGCTAGCGGGAGGGCCTTGGCTGAGCAGTTCTTC	CSVEASGRALAEQFF	NA	TRBV29-1	TRBD2	15	TRBJ2-1
TGTGCCTGGAGGGGGACTAGCGGGAGAATCAATGAGCAGTTCTTC	CAWRGTSGRINEQFF	many	TRBV30	TRBD2	15	TRBJ2-1
TGCAGCGTTGAAGATCTTGGGACGGGAATGTCCTACAATGAGCAGTTCTTC	CSVEDLGTGMSYNEQFF	NA	TRBV29-1	NA	17	TRBJ2-1
TGTGCCAGCAGCTTCGGGCAATATGAGCAGTTCTTC	CASSFGQYEQFF	many	TRBV7-9	NA	12	TRBJ2-1
TGTGCCAGCAGCATTCGCGACATGAACACTGAAGCTTTCTTT	CASSIRDMNTEAFF	many	TRBV12-3/TRBV12-4	NA	14	TRBJ1-1
TGTGCCACCAGTGATCTAAAAACTAGCGGGAGGCTCAACACCGGGGAGCTGTTTTTT	CATSDLKTSGRLNTGELFF	few	TRBV24-1	TRBD2	19	TRBJ2-2
TGTGCCAGCAGTGAAGACGGAGGGGGGGTCTATGGCTACACCTTC	CASSEDGGGVYGYTF	few	TRBV6-1	NA	15	TRBJ1-2
TGTGCCACCAGCAGGGAAAGCCACGTCGTTGAGCAGTTCTTC	CATSRESHVVEQFF	few	TRBV15	NA	14	TRBJ2-1
TGTGCCAGCAGTGAAGAGGGATGGGGTTCCTCTGGAAACACCATATATTTT	CASSEEGWGSSGNTIYF	few	TRBV2	NA	17	TRBJ1-3
TGCAGTGTCACTCCTCGCTCTGGAAACACCATATATTTT	CSVTPRSGNTIYF	many	TRBV20-1	NA	13	TRBJ1-3
TGTGCCAGCGTAACAATTGAAACCGGGGAGCTGTTTTTT	CASVTIETGELFF	many	TRBV6-2/TRBV6-3	NA	13	TRBJ2-2
TGCGCCAGCAGCCAAGGGGCAGGGCATGAGCAGTTCTTC	CASSQGAGHEQFF	many	TRBV4-1	NA	13	TRBJ2-1
TGCAGTGCTAGCAAGCTAGCTAGTTCCACAGATACGCAGTATTTT	CSASKLASSTDTQYF	many	TRBV20-1	NA	15	TRBJ2-3
TGTGCCACCAGTGGTGGGACAATATACAATGAGCAGTTCTTC	CATSGGTIYNEQFF	NA	TRBV24-1	NA	14	TRBJ2-1
TGTGCCAGCTCGCACCCCGGGACTAGCAAATCGGAGGGGAACGAGCAGTACTTC	CASSHPGTSKSEGNEQYF	few	TRBV18	TRBD2	18	TRBJ2-7
TGTGCCAGCAGTCATGGTTCGAGGCAGCCCCAGCATTTT	CASSHGSRQPQHF	many	TRBV7-9	NA	13	TRBJ1-5